These 20 T cell receptor beta chains share one sample of origin, sequenced in a study of blood T cell repertoires in COVID-19. The table came from immunoSEQ multiplex PCR; TCRdb's copy has only in-frame clones and leaves some out. The sample consists of a few hundred thousand clones, 70% to 90% of them appearing once. The sample comprised PBMCs or T cells enriched from blood (not recorded which). These receptors all come from a woman aged 25-40 years who had recovered from COVID-19.

This chain joins TRBV6-5 and TRBJ1-3; D unresolved. Germline V CDR1 and CDR2: MNHEY, SVGAGI. Trimming took 6 bases from V and 2 from J, leaving 8 bases between them. CDR3 length: 13 residues. In DNA, the CDR3 is TGTGCCAGCAGACGGTTCACTGGAAACACCATATATTTT. This translates into CASRRFTGNTIYF.

The J gene is TRBJ2-7, the V gene TRBV6-2 or TRBV6-3; the match to TRBD1 covers 9 bases. V lost 6 bases to trimming and J lost 2 bases; unmatched junction nucleotides: 8. This CDR3 is built from 15 residues. Per germline, CDR1 MNHEY and CDR2 SVGEGT. CDR3 amino acids: CASSRTGTGPYEQYF. The CDR3 nucleotides read TGTGCCAGCAGCAGAACCGGGACAGGGCCCTACGAGCAGTACTTC.

In nucleotides, the CDR3 is TGTGCCAGCAGCCTTTCCGGGACAGGGGTTTTTGAGCAGTTCTTC. Translated: CASSLSGTGVFEQFF. The V call is TRBV9, the J call TRBJ2-1; 10 bases fit TRBD1. The V gene end was trimmed by 4 bases and the J gene end by 9 bases; junction bases not matched to a gene: 10. This CDR3 spans 15 amino acids. Germline CDR1 reads SGDLS; CDR2 reads YYNGEE.

The chain is built from TRBV2 and TRBJ1-1; D ambiguous. Germline V CDR1 and CDR2: SNHLY, FYNNEI. Trimming took 3 bases from V and 6 from J, leaving 8 bases between them. The CDR3 consists of 12 residues. DNA for the CDR3: TGTGCCAGCAGTGACATGGGAGCTGAAGCTTTCTTT. Translation gives CASSDMGAEAFF. The full variable domain, rest sourced from reference TRBV2 and TRBJ1-1, is EPEVTQTPSHQVTQMGQEVILRCVPISNHLYFYWYRQILGQKVEFLVSFYNNEISEKSEIFDDQFSVERPDGSNFTLKIRSTKLEDSAMYFCASSDMGAEAFFGQGTRLTVV.

This clone came up a few times. V and J are TRBV19 and TRBJ1-5; 8 nucleotides agree with TRBD1. Germline loops: CDR1 LNHDA, CDR2 SQIVND (reference sequence). This CDR3 is built from 16 residues. With V trimmed by 6 bases and J by 2 bases, 9 bases remained unmatched. CDR3 in amino acids: CASSHLDRGGNQPQHF. The CDR3 coding sequence is TGTGCCAGTAGCCACCTCGACAGGGGCGGCAATCAGCCCCAGCATTTT.

The chain has TRBV20-1 and TRBJ1-5, with TRBD1 matching over 9 bases. Germline lookup yields CDR1 DFQATT and CDR2 SNEGSKA (reference sequence). Germline trimming cut 5 bases from V and 7 bases from J; bases unmatched to any gene: 0. The CDR3 runs 11 residues. For the CDR3, the DNA is TGCAGTGCTGGACAGGGGCAGCCCCAGCATTTT. It specifies CSAGQGQPQHF.

The chain is built from TRBV6-5 and TRBJ1-4; 9 bases line up with TRBD1. Per germline, CDR1 MNHEY and CDR2 SVGAGI. Unmatched junction bases numbered 13, after V lost 6 bases and J lost 11 bases. This CDR3 is 15 amino acids long. The CDR3 here is CASSRSTGGIDKLFF. CDR3 in DNA: TGTGCCAGCAGCCGTTCGACAGGGGGGATCGACAAACTGTTTTTT.

The J gene is TRBJ1-4, the V gene TRBV7-2; 9 bases align to TRBD1. Losses at the gene ends were 4 bases for V and 8 bases for J; bases not matched to a gene: 8. CDR1 SGHTA and CDR2 FQGNSA come from the germline V gene. The CDR3 extends over 15 amino acids. The CDR3 nucleotides read TGTGCCAGCAGCTCGTTGGGACAGGGTGGGGAAAAACTGTTTTTT. It encodes CASSSLGQGGEKLFF.

This clone was recorded at least ten times. This sequence joins TRBV6-4 and TRBJ2-1, with a possible D match to TRBD1 (6 bases). Trimming cost V 2 bases and J 5 bases, with 16 bases left between them. The CDR3 is 16 residues long. Germline V gene data show CDR1 as MRHNA and CDR2 as SNTAGT. The CDR3, as DNA: TGTGCCAGCAGTGACGGTCGTGGGGGCGATCACAATGAGCAGTTCTTC. Encoded protein: CASSDGRGGDHNEQFF.

V gene TRBV4-1 combines with J gene TRBJ2-7; TRBD2 matches at 7 bases. From germline, CDR1 is MGHRA and CDR2 YSYEKL. This CDR3 region has 16 residues. With V trimmed by 0 bases and J by 0 bases, 5 bases remained unmatched. In DNA, the CDR3 is TGCGCCAGCAGCCAAGACCGGGACTACCCCTCCTACGAGCAGTACTTC. Translation gives CASSQDRDYPSYEQYF.

V is TRBV5-4 and J is TRBJ1-1; 7 positions match TRBD1. Per the germline V gene, CDR1 is SGHNT and CDR2 is YYREEE (reference sequence). Losses at the gene ends were 4 bases for V and 8 bases for J; bases not matched to a gene: 5. The CDR3 is made up of 12 amino acids. The CDR3 DNA follows: TGTGCCAGCAGCCTGACAGGGACCGAAGCTTTCTTT. Its protein is CASSLTGTEAFF.

The V and J genes are TRBV5-1 and TRBJ1-1; 10 bases are a match to TRBD1. Trimming took 0 bases from V and 3 from J; bases not matched to a gene: 5. Germline-derived CDR1 and CDR2 are SGHRS and YFSETQ. The CDR3 is 16 amino acids. The CDR3 protein is CASSLASGQGYTEAFF. The DNA of the CDR3 is TGCGCCAGCAGCTTGGCCTCGGGACAGGGGTACACTGAAGCTTTCTTT.

The rearrangement joins TRBV28 to TRBJ2-3; 8 bases fit TRBD2. The ends lost 6 bases at V and 5 bases at J; junction bases unmatched: 10. CDR1 and CDR2 from the germline V gene are MDHEN and SYDVKM. This CDR3 is 15 amino acids long. The CDR3 nucleotides are TGTGCCAGCAGCCCCCGGGGACTAGGGTTAGATACGCAGTATTTT. This codes for CASSPRGLGLDTQYF.

The V call is TRBV6-5, the J call TRBJ1-2; perhaps TRBD1 as D (5 bases). Germline V CDR1 and CDR2: MNHEY, SVGAGI. The V gene lost 0 bases and the J gene lost 8 bases, with 19 bases spanning the gap. The CDR3 runs to 16 residues. In DNA form, the CDR3 reads TGTGCCAGCAGTTACTCTCTCTGGGGCGGGAGAGAGGGCTACACCTTC. This codes for CASSYSLWGGREGYTF.

This rearrangement joins TRBV7-9 to TRBJ1-1; D unresolved. V lost 5 bases, J lost 4 bases, and 14 bases lay in between. The germline V gene encodes CDR1 SEHNR and CDR2 FQNEAQ (reference sequence). There are 14 residues in the CDR3. Written as DNA, the CDR3 is TGTGCCAGCAGCCACCTGCTCGAGTTCACTGAAGCTTTCTTT. Amino acid sequence: CASSHLLEFTEAFF.

The V and J genes are TRBV2 and TRBJ1-2; TRBD1 is a possible D gene (6 bases). The CDR3 consists of 11 residues. Trimming stripped 8 bases from V and 5 bases from J, with 9 bases between. The germline gives CDR1 SNHLY, CDR2 FYNNEI. The CDR3 DNA reads as TGTGCCAGCTCGCAGGGGTATGGCTACACCTTC. Residues: CASSQGYGYTF.

The chain is built from TRBV30 and TRBJ1-2; D perhaps matches TRBD1 (6 bases). The CDR3 totals 13 residues. CDR1 is GTSNPN, CDR2 SVGIG, per germline (reference sequence). The ends were cut back, 0 bases at V and 4 bases at J, with 9 bases in the middle. The DNA of the CDR3 is TGTGCCTGGAGTGTCAGGACAGCCTATGGCTACACCTTC. This codes for CAWSVRTAYGYTF.

The chain joins TRBV9 to TRBJ1-3, with D perhaps TRBD1 (5 bases). Germline V gene data show CDR1 as SGDLS and CDR2 as YYNGEE. Trimming cost V 3 bases and J 0 bases, with 13 bases left between them. This CDR3 contains 16 residues. CDR3 loop: CASSAEGLISGNTIYF. The CDR3 DNA reads TGTGCCAGCAGCGCCGAGGGACTGATCTCTGGAAACACCATATATTTT. Filled out from reference TRBV9 and TRBJ1-3, the complete variable domain reads DSGVTQTPKHLITATGQRVTLRCSPRSGDLSVYWYQQSLDQGLQFLIQYYNGEERAKGNILERFSAQQFPDLHSELNLSSLELGDSALYFCASSAEGLISGNTIYFGEGSWLTVV.

The J gene is TRBJ1-5, the V gene TRBV27; no firm D call. V shed 2 bases and J shed 1 base, with 6 bases lying between them. This CDR3 comprises 14 residues. CDR1 and CDR2 (germline): MNHEY, SMNVEV (reference sequence). In DNA, the CDR3 is TGTGCCAGCAGTTTAAGTCGGAGCAATCAGCCCCAGCATTTT. It encodes CASSLSRSNQPQHF.

The rearrangement joins TRBV19 to TRBJ1-1; unclear D gene. Germline lookup yields CDR1 LNHDA and CDR2 SQIVND (reference sequence). The CDR3 sequence is 17 residues long. V was pared by 8 bases and J by 3 bases, with 25 bases between. The CDR3 protein is CASVGGRPISRDTEAFF. The CDR3 DNA sequence: TGTGCCAGTGTCGGAGGAAGGCCCATCTCAAGGGACACTGAAGCTTTCTTT.